The clone carrying this T cell receptor (beta chain) was seen repeatedly, ten times or more. Its antigen remains unidentified. These data are taken from a study of molecular identifiers for immune sequencing clone quantification. Overall study results and limits: Spike-in Jurkat TCR RNA from a single cell reportedly registered among around 1 million naive cells.

Previously published methods and listed TCR primers were used for the bulk TCR libraries. TCRdb reanalysed the PCR reads using MiXCR and keeps one entry per CDR3 protein. The sample contains 100,000 or so distinct CDR3 sequences, 36% of which appear only once. When naive CD8 T cells were sorted, they were gated as CD8+CD4-CCR7+CD45RA+. Trimming cost V 6 bases and J 1 base; bases outside gene matches: 4. The CDR3 is 14 amino acids. The germline gives CDR1 MDHEN, CDR2 SYDVKM. The chain has TRBV28 and TRBJ2-3, with 7 bases aligning to TRBD2. This receptor was identified in a human donor in good health. Some libraries in this study had Jurkat cell RNA spiked in. Sequencing used naive CD8+ T cells from blood, with Jurkat cell RNA spiked in. Subset defined: FACS-sorted CD8+CD4-CCR7+CD45RA+ naive T cells. The CDR3, as DNA: TGTGCCAGCAGCCCAACTAGCGGCACAGATACGCAGTATTTT. Translating it yields CASSPTSGTDTQYF.